A selection of T cell receptor beta chains follows, all from one sample in a study of beta chain features in type 1 diabetes. Clones were read by immunoSEQ multiplex PCR, and TCRdb kept only the in-frame ones, dropping some. The data show more than 250,000 clones, over 20% seen once. The specimen was naive CD4+ T cells from blood. These receptors were taken from a woman between 40 and 50 years old with type 1 diabetes. CDR3s include the opening cysteine and the closing phenylalanine or tryptophan.

CDR3	V
CATSRDKGAQDGYTF	TRBV15
CASSPRAGGNEQFF	TRBV11-2
CATSRGSAEGWQPQHF	TRBV15
CASSLRQGDGYTF	TRBV27
CASSPSGRYNEQFF	TRBV7-9
CASTWGGSYNEQFF	TRBV7-9
CASSLAGSGETQYF	TRBV5-6
CASSQDLGVGTGRYTF	TRBV4-3
CASSLGQVSSGYTF	TRBV7-9
CASSGTSPNEQYF	TRBV7-2
CASSLGTGGDQPQHF	TRBV5-8
CASSWRDSPLHF	TRBV7-9
CASSPEPPGIQYF	TRBV18
CASSGTGDGGYTF	TRBV9
CASSPSGQRESGYTF	TRBV18
CASSRDRPTYEQYF	TRBV13
CASSLTRDGGANVLTF	TRBV7-3
CASSPAGTGPEAFF	TRBV28
CASSQSGLAGGQDTQYF	TRBV4-2
CASSQGGSRADGYTF	TRBV4-1